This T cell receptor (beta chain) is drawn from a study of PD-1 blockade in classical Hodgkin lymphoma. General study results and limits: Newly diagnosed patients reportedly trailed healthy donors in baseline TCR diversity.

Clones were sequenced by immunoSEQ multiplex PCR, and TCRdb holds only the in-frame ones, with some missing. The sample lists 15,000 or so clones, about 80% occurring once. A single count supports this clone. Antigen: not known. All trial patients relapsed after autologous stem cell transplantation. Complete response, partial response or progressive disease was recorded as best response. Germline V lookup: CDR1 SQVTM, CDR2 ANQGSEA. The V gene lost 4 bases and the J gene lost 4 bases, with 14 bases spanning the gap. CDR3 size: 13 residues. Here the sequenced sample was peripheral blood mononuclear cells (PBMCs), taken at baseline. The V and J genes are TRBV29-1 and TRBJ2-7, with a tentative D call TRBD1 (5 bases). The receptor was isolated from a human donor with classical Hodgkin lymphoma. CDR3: CSVGAGIKYEQYF. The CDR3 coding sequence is TGCAGCGTTGGGGCAGGGATAAAGTACGAGCAGTACTTC.